This T cell receptor beta chain was found in a study of blood T cell repertoires in COVID-19. Study overall: The United States, Italy and Spain supplied acute and convalescent COVID-19 samples. T cells, B-cell-depleted T cells, or PBMCs supplied cDNA or gDNA.

Authors' methods: It was from reference gene primer amplification that nucleated cell counts were estimated. Sequencing was performed with immunoSEQ multiplex PCR; in TCRdb, only in-frame clones are kept and a portion is missing. The V and J calls and clone size come from that table; D and trimming were worked out from the DNA. The sample lists roughly 280,000 clones; roughly 85% were seen once. The CDR3 totals 16 residues. V dropped 6 bases and J dropped 2; count of bases not matched to a gene: 10. Germline loops: CDR1 SGHTA, CDR2 FQGNSA. This receptor was identified in a woman in her seventies with acute or convalescent COVID-19. This sequence joins TRBV7-2 and TRBJ2-4; 7 nucleotides line up with TRBD1. Specimen: peripheral blood. For the CDR3, the DNA is TGTGCCAGCAGGGATCCAGGGGGTCTTTCCAAAAACATTCAGTACTTC. This gives the protein CASRDPGGLSKNIQYF.